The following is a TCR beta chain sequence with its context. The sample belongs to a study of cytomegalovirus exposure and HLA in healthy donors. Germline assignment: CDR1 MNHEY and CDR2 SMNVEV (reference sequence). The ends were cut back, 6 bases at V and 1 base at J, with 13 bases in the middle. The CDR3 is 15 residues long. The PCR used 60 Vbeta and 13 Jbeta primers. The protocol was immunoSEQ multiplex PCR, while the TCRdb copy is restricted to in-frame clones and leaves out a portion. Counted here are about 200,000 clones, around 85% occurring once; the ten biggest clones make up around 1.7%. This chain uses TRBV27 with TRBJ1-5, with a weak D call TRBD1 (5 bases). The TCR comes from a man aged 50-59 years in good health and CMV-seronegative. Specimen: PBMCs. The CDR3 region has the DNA TGTGCCAGCAGCCACGGGGGGTCAAGCAATCAGCCCCAGCATTTT. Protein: CASSHGGSSNQPQHF.